This T cell receptor beta chain was captured in a study of blood T cell repertoires in COVID-19. Turning to the study itself: COVID-19 samples collected from the United States, Italy and Spain covered acute and convalescent phases.

Trimming took 0 bases from V and 1 from J; bases not matched to a gene: 2. The CDR3 covers 15 residues. CDR1 and CDR2 from the germline V gene are SGHRS and YFSETQ. The data were produced by immunoSEQ multiplex PCR, yet TCRdb's version contains in-frame clones alone and is incomplete. The sample yields some 300,000 clones, almost 90% seen once. This chain joins TRBV5-1 and TRBJ2-7, with 9 bases that match TRBD1. The sequenced sample was PBMCs or T cells enriched from blood (not recorded which). The receptor's source is a woman younger than 35 with acute COVID-19. CDR3 region: CASSLDRGRSYEQYF. DNA of the CDR3: TGCGCCAGCAGCTTGGACAGGGGGCGATCCTACGAGCAGTACTTC.